This entry lists 30 T cell receptor beta chains sequenced from one sample in a study of patients and donors after allogeneic stem cell transplantation. TCRdb called the RT-PCR reads again in MiXCR, with one record for every CDR3 protein. The sample shows 150,000 to 200,000 distinct CDR3 sequences, 30% of them seen only once. Sample: blood, either unsorted or a sorted T cell fraction (not recorded which). Source of these receptors: a human donor who was either an allogeneic HSCT recipient or a stem cell or donor lymphocyte infusion donor (not recorded which). It is not recorded whose cells these are; they may come from a transplant donor.

The chain links TRBV6-2 or TRBV6-3 to TRBJ2-1; D may be TRBD1 or TRBD2 (5 bases each). The V end lost 6 bases, the J end lost 7 bases, and 13 bases lay between the germline ends. This CDR3 is built from 13 residues. Germline CDR1 MNHEY, CDR2 SVGEGT. As DNA, the CDR3 is TGTGCCAGCAGCCTCGCTTGGGGGAATGAGCAGTTCTTC. Its translation: CASSLAWGNEQFF.

The rearrangement uses TRBV12-3 or TRBV12-4 and TRBJ2-1; D assignment may be TRBD1 or TRBD2 (6 bases each). V dropped 7 bases and J dropped 9 bases, with 25 bases sitting between them. The CDR3 has 16 amino acids. The CDR3 coding sequence is TGTGCCAGCACTTCCACTGTCAGGGGAGGCTATTTTGAGCAGTTCTTC. Its protein product is CASTSTVRGGYFEQFF.

This clonotype has ten or more counts. V is TRBV24-1 and J is TRBJ1-2, with D unresolved. CDR1 is KGHDR and CDR2 is SFDVKD in the germline V gene. Deletions cut 5 bases from V and 0 bases from J, with 9 bases between. The CDR3 length is 14 residues. Here the CDR3 reads CATSGTLSNYGYTF. As DNA, the CDR3 is TGTGCCACCAGTGGTACACTCTCTAACTATGGCTACACCTTC.

In this sample, this clonotype turned up a few times. The V gene is TRBV6-6, the J gene TRBJ1-6, with 7 bases that match TRBD1. This CDR3 region has 15 residues. Germline V gene lookup returns CDR1 MNHNY and CDR2 SVGAGI (reference sequence). V dropped 5 bases and J dropped 4; count of bases not matched to a gene: 5. The CDR3 coding sequence is TGTGCCAGCAGTCCCGGGGACAGATATAATTCACCCCTCCACTTT. Protein: CASSPGDRYNSPLHF.

This clonotype was seen a handful of times. CDR3 DNA: TGTGCCACCCCCTCCGGGAGCTCCTATAATTCACCCCTCCACTTT. Translating it yields CATPSGSSYNSPLHF. The chain uses TRBV27 and TRBJ1-6; unclear D gene. Germline V gene sequence: CDR1 MNHEY, CDR2 SMNVEV (reference sequence). Between the trimmed V and J ends, which lost 10 bases and 0 bases, there was a span of 13 bases. The CDR3 is 15 amino acids.

This clonotype was detected a few times. The chain carries TRBV29-1 and TRBJ2-7; 14 positions match TRBD2. The CDR3 loop spans 14 amino acids. CDR1 is SQVTM, CDR2 ANQGSEA, per germline. Germline trimming cut 3 bases from V and 3 bases from J; bases unmatched to any gene: 1. CDR3 nucleotides: TGCAGCGTTGAGGGACTAGCGGGAGACTACGAGCAGTACTTC. This gives the protein CSVEGLAGDYEQYF.

The V gene is TRBV5-1, the J gene TRBJ2-7, with unresolved D. The ends were cut back, 4 bases at V and 3 bases at J, with 5 bases in the middle. The CDR3 has 11 residues. CDR1 and CDR2 from the germline V gene are SGHRS and YFSETQ. This chain's CDR3 is CASSTDYEQYF. The CDR3 nucleotides are TGCGCCAGCAGCACGGACTACGAGCAGTACTTC.

CDR3 DNA: TGCGCCAGCAGCCACTCACAGGGGATTGGCTACGAGCAGTACTTC. Protein sequence: CASSHSQGIGYEQYF. The chain recombines TRBV4-1 with TRBJ2-7, with 7 positions matching TRBD1. V lost 3 bases to trimming and J lost 3 bases; unmatched junction nucleotides: 8. The germline CDR1 and CDR2 sequences are MGHRA and YSYEKL. The CDR3 is made up of 15 amino acids.

This clonotype was observed a few times. The junction shows a germline mismatch at one end, possibly a read error. The chain couples TRBV7-6 to TRBJ2-5, with 9 bases that match TRBD1. Germline lookup yields CDR1 SGHVS and CDR2 FNYEAQ. The CDR3 loop spans 15 amino acids. The CDR3 spells CASSVNYRGQGTQYF. DNA for the CDR3: TGTGCCAGCAGCGTAAACTACAGGGGGCAAGGGACCCAGTACTTC.

To note about this clonotype: A junction end diverges from the germline sequence, so it may reflect a read error. The chain employs TRBV7-7 and TRBJ2-2, with D hard to call. CDR1 and CDR2 (germline): SSHAT, FNYEAQ (reference sequence). The CDR3 extends over 13 amino acids. The chain's CDR3 is CASSLSVTGELFF. As DNA, the CDR3 is TGTGCTAGCAGCTTAAGTGTAACCGGGGAGCTGTTTTTT.

This chain connects TRBV28 to TRBJ2-5; TRBD1 is a possible D gene (6 bases). This CDR3 has 14 amino acids. With 4 bases removed from V and 1 base from J, the gap between germline ends came to 10 bases. CDR1 MDHEN and CDR2 SYDVKM come from the germline V gene. The CDR3 reads CASSSGQLQETQYF. CDR3 nucleotides: TGTGCCAGCAGTTCCGGACAGCTCCAAGAGACCCAGTACTTC.

This chain links TRBV3-1 with TRBJ2-1; 7 positions match TRBD2. CDR1 and CDR2 (germline): LGHDT, YNNKEL (reference sequence). The CDR3 length is 15 residues. V gave up 1 base and J gave up 8 bases; unmatched junction bases: 8. The CDR3 here is CASSQVRGSWDEQFF. The CDR3 DNA follows: TGTGCCAGCAGCCAAGTGCGGGGGTCTTGGGATGAGCAGTTCTTC.

V is TRBV5-1 and J is TRBJ1-2, with 7 bases identical to TRBD1. Losses at the gene ends were 4 bases for V and 3 bases for J; bases not matched to a gene: 6. In germline, CDR1 is SGHRS, CDR2 YFSETQ. This CDR3 spans 14 amino acids. This chain's CDR3 is CASSVEGAYYGYTF. Here the CDR3 DNA reads TGCGCCAGCAGCGTGGAGGGGGCCTACTATGGCTACACCTTC.

This chain links TRBV30 with TRBJ2-1; tentative D call: TRBD1 (6 bases). This CDR3 region has 12 residues. Germline V CDR1 and CDR2: GTSNPN, SVGIG (reference sequence). Trimming took off 3 bases at V and 15 bases at J, with 18 bases between the two ends. The CDR3 sequence is CAWSETGYDRFF. CDR3 bases: TGTGCCTGGAGCGAGACAGGCTATGATCGGTTCTTC. Filled out from reference TRBV30 and TRBJ2-1, the complete variable domain reads SQTIHQWPATLVQPVGSPLSLECTVEGTSNPNLYWYRQAAGRGLQLLFYSVGIGQISSEVPQNLSASRPQDRQFILSSKKLLLSDSGFYLCAWSETGYDRFFGPGTRLTVL.

The rearrangement uses TRBV7-3 and TRBJ2-1; D gene ambiguous. This CDR3 spans 12 amino acids. V shed 1 base and J shed 13 bases, with 11 bases lying between them. Germline values: CDR1 SGHTA, CDR2 FQGTGA. CDR3 nucleotide sequence: TGTGCCAGCAGCTTAAATTCTGCGGTACAGTTCTTC. Amino acid sequence: CASSLNSAVQFF.

This rearrangement joins TRBV27 to TRBJ2-3, with D possibly being TRBD1 or TRBD2 (6 bases each). CDR3 length: 18 residues. Between the trimmed V and J ends, which lost 2 bases and 2 bases, there was a span of 20 bases. From germline, CDR1 is MNHEY and CDR2 SMNVEV (reference sequence). As DNA, the CDR3 is TGTGCCAGCAGTTTAGTCGGGGGCTGGTACGGATACACAGATACGCAGTATTTT. This gives the protein CASSLVGGWYGYTDTQYF.

This clonotype was counted only a few times. The genes are TRBV29-1 and TRBJ1-1, with D maybe TRBD1 (6 bases). The CDR3 loop spans 13 amino acids. Deletions cut 7 bases from V and 8 bases from J, with 20 bases between. Looked up from germline, CDR1 is SQVTM and CDR2 is ANQGSEA. The CDR3 region has the DNA TGCAGCGGTAAACGAGGACAGTGGGGAGAAGCTTTCTTT. As protein: CSGKRGQWGEAFF.

V is TRBV28 and J is TRBJ2-7, with 9 bases matching TRBD2. The J segment lost 12 bases and the V segment lost 5 bases, leaving 11 bases of the junction unmatched. This CDR3 spans 13 amino acids. Germline values: CDR1 MDHEN, CDR2 SYDVKM. The CDR3 spells CASSTGGTSLRYF. CDR3 bases: TGTGCCAGCAGTACCGGCGGGACTAGCCTGAGGTACTTC.

At least ten counts were recorded for this clonotype. The chain is built from TRBV29-1 and TRBJ1-2, with D perhaps matching TRBD1 (5 bases). Trimming cost V 7 bases and J 5 bases, with 20 bases left between them. The CDR3 runs to 14 residues. CDR1 and CDR2 from the germline V gene are SQVTM and ANQGSEA. The CDR3 protein is CSATQAREGYGYTF. CDR3 in DNA: TGCAGCGCAACACAGGCCAGGGAGGGGTATGGCTACACCTTC.

The chain uses TRBV7-6 and TRBJ2-7; no definite D call. V gave up 5 bases and J gave up 5 bases, with 13 bases separating them. The CDR3 sequence is 13 residues long. Germline V CDR1 and CDR2: SGHVS, FNYEAQ. The CDR3 here is CASSLGPWDEQYF. The CDR3 coding sequence is TGTGCCAGCAGCCTCGGGCCCTGGGACGAGCAGTACTTC. Full variable domain (outside the CDR3, taken from reference TRBV7-6 and TRBJ2-7): GAGVSQSPRYKVTKRGQDVALRCDPISGHVSLYWYRQALGQGPEFLTYFNYEAQQDKSGLPNDRFSAERPEGSISTLTIQRTEQRDSAMYRCASSLGPWDEQYFGPGTRLTVT.

This clonotype has more than one count but fewer than ten. The CDR3 nucleotides are TGTGCCTCGGGGGGGCCCAATCAGCCCCAGCATTTT. This translates into CASGGPNQPQHF. The chain combines TRBV6-5 with TRBJ1-5; D may be TRBD1 (6 bases). Germline CDR1 is MNHEY and CDR2 is SVGAGI. Trimming left V 11 bases short and J 3 bases short, with 11 bases between. This CDR3 has 12 amino acids.

The V and J genes are TRBV29-1 and TRBJ2-3, with D uncertain. With 8 bases removed from V and 0 bases from J, the gap between germline ends came to 9 bases. The CDR3 sequence is 12 residues long. Germline V gene sequence: CDR1 SQVTM, CDR2 ANQGSEA. Here the CDR3 reads CSHGRSTDTQYF. The CDR3 coding sequence is TGCAGCCACGGGCGGAGCACAGATACGCAGTATTTT.

This clonotype was seen a handful of times. J is TRBJ2-2 and V is TRBV5-1, with TRBD1 matching over 7 bases. V dropped 4 bases and J dropped 3; count of bases not matched to a gene: 6. Germline CDR1 and CDR2: SGHRS and YFSETQ. The CDR3 spans 15 residues. The CDR3 nucleotides read TGCGCCAGCAGCCAGCAGACAGGGCACACCGGGGAGCTGTTTTTT. It specifies CASSQQTGHTGELFF. Full variable domain (remainder filled in from reference TRBV5-1 and TRBJ2-2): KAGVTQTPRYLIKTRGQQVTLSCSPISGHRSVSWYQQTPGQGLQFLFEYFSETQRNKGNFPGRFSGRQFSNSRSEMNVSTLELGDSALYLCASSQQTGHTGELFFGEGSRLTVL.

This clonotype was detected only a few times. V and J are TRBV28 and TRBJ1-2; unclear D gene. Trimming pared 5 bases from V and 7 bases from J, leaving 11 bases between. From germline, CDR1 is MDHEN and CDR2 SYDVKM. The CDR3 runs to 12 residues. CDR3 region: CASSRTLPGYTF. Written as DNA, the CDR3 is TGTGCCAGCAGTCGGACTCTACCTGGCTACACCTTC.

J is TRBJ2-2 and V is TRBV9; no clear D gene. CDR1 SGDLS and CDR2 YYNGEE come from the germline V gene. The length of the CDR3 is 12 residues. The germline V and J ends were trimmed by 7 bases and 6 bases, with 10 bases remaining between them. The CDR3 spells CASGPPAGELFF. The CDR3 region has the DNA TGTGCCAGCGGGCCCCCAGCCGGGGAGCTGTTTTTT.

This clonotype was counted between two and nine times. The gene calls are TRBV7-9 and TRBJ1-4; no clear D. This CDR3 is 13 amino acids long. Germline V gene sequence: CDR1 SEHNR, CDR2 FQNEAQ (reference sequence). Trimming took 7 bases from V and 0 from J, leaving 6 bases between them. CDR3 DNA sequence: TGTGCCAGCACACATCCAACTAATGAAAAACTGTTTTTT. Protein product: CASTHPTNEKLFF.

This clonotype occurred many times. J is TRBJ1-5 and V is TRBV12-3 or TRBV12-4; D remains unclear. Trimming removed 5 bases from V and 5 bases from J, with 10 bases in between. This CDR3 has 13 amino acids. The CDR3 DNA reads as TGTGCCAGCAGTGTAATGGCCGATCAGCCCCAGCATTTT. Translation: CASSVMADQPQHF.

This clonotype was detected a few times. V and J are TRBV5-1 and TRBJ1-6, with no clear D. The CDR3 consists of 15 residues. The V gene lost 1 base and the J gene lost 3 bases, with 8 bases spanning the gap. CDR1 and CDR2 from the germline V gene are SGHRS and YFSETQ. The CDR3 loop reads CASSLTADYNSPLHF. CDR3 DNA: TGCGCCAGCAGCTTGACAGCAGACTATAATTCACCCCTCCACTTT.

This clonotype has a handful of counts. This chain links TRBV20-1 with TRBJ1-4; D is undetermined. The CDR3 loop spans 12 amino acids. Germline CDR1 reads DFQATT; CDR2 reads SNEGSKA (reference sequence). Trimming pared 1 base from V and 8 bases from J, leaving 8 bases between. The CDR3 sequence is CSARVGREKLFF. The CDR3 coding sequence is TGCAGTGCTAGAGTGGGCCGGGAAAAACTGTTTTTT.

The chain is built from TRBV9 and TRBJ2-5; D is unclear. V was clipped by 0 bases and J by 5 bases, with 5 bases between them. This CDR3 is built from 12 residues. Germline CDR1 reads SGDLS; CDR2 reads YYNGEE. Here the CDR3 reads CASSVVGETQYF. CDR3 nucleotide sequence: TGTGCCAGCAGCGTAGTAGGGGAGACCCAGTACTTC. The whole variable domain, remainder taken from reference TRBV9 and TRBJ2-5, is DSGVTQTPKHLITATGQRVTLRCSPRSGDLSVYWYQQSLDQGLQFLIQYYNGEERAKGNILERFSAQQFPDLHSELNLSSLELGDSALYFCASSVVGETQYFGPGTRLLVL.